These 21 T cell receptor beta chains were all obtained from the same sample, sequenced in a study of tumour-infiltrating T cells in Burkitt lymphoma. The assay was immunoSEQ multiplex PCR, and TCRdb's table has in-frame clones only and misses some. The table has 5,500 to 7,500 clones, around 10% seen once. Sequencing was performed on tumor tissue. The receptors here all came from a human donor with diffuse large B-cell lymphoma.

The rearrangement uses TRBV4-2 and TRBJ1-2, with a tentative D call TRBD1 (5 bases). Trimming removed 4 bases at V and 6 bases at J, with 15 bases between. This CDR3 comprises 14 residues. Per the germline V gene, CDR1 is LGHNA and CDR2 is YNFKEQ. The CDR3 nucleotides are TGTGCCAGCAGCCCCACGGGGGGTCGGGATGGCTACACCTTC. This encodes CASSPTGGRDGYTF.

This clone was recorded a few times. The chain couples TRBV6-5 to TRBJ1-2; no clear D gene. This CDR3 comprises 15 residues. Germline CDR1 and CDR2: MNHEY and SVGAGI. V was trimmed by 4 bases and J by 4 bases, leaving 16 bases between them. The CDR3 nucleotides are TGTGCCAGCAGTTCCGACGGTGGATGGACCTATGGCTACACCTTC. Protein product: CASSSDGGWTYGYTF.

The CDR3 region is CASSSEQGYGELFF. In nucleotides, the CDR3 is TGTGCCAGCAGCTCCGAACAGGGGTACGGGGAGCTGTTTTTT. The chain links TRBV7-9 to TRBJ2-2, with 7 bases fitting TRBD1. Germline V CDR1 and CDR2: SEHNR, FQNEAQ (reference sequence). Losses at the gene ends were 4 bases for V and 7 bases for J; bases not matched to a gene: 6. CDR3 length: 14 amino acids.

This clone was observed a handful of times. The chain uses TRBV2 and TRBJ2-7, with unresolved D. Looked up from germline, CDR1 is SNHLY and CDR2 is FYNNEI. The CDR3 sequence is 13 residues long. The V end lost 8 bases, the J end lost 0 bases, and 11 bases lay between the germline ends. The CDR3 spells CASLRYFSYEQYF. CDR3 DNA: TGTGCCAGCCTTAGATACTTCTCCTACGAGCAGTACTTC.

This clone is labeled medium-sized. The V call is TRBV5-1, the J call TRBJ1-5, with D perhaps TRBD1 (5 bases). The CDR3 has 14 residues. The V and J ends lost 5 bases and 7 bases respectively, with 16 bases between them. The germline V gene has CDR1 SGHRS and CDR2 YFSETQ. Here the CDR3 reads CASSFVGGGQPQHF. CDR3 sequence (DNA): TGCGCCAGCAGTTTCGTTGGGGGAGGGCAGCCCCAGCATTTT.

The chain joins TRBV13 to TRBJ1-4; D remains unclear. V was trimmed by 4 bases and J by 5 bases, leaving 11 bases between them. This CDR3 has 14 residues. The germline V gene has CDR1 PRHDT and CDR2 FYEKMQ (reference sequence). In DNA, the CDR3 is TGTGCCAGCAGCTCCCTTGGGCTGAATGAAAAACTGTTTTTT. Protein: CASSSLGLNEKLFF.

V and J are TRBV10-1 and TRBJ2-1; 7 bases map to TRBD2. V lost 0 bases, J lost 7 bases, and 3 bases stayed unmatched. This CDR3 spans 14 amino acids. Germline CDR1 WNHNN, CDR2 SYGVQD (reference sequence). The chain's CDR3 is CASSESGGKNEQFF. CDR3 DNA sequence: TGCGCCAGCAGTGAGTCGGGGGGGAAGAATGAGCAGTTCTTC.

This clone was seen a handful of times. The chain recombines TRBV15 with TRBJ2-5; TRBD2 aligns across 9 bases. The V and J ends lost 3 bases and 2 bases, in that order; junction bases with no gene match: 7. Germline V CDR1 and CDR2: LNHNV, YYDKDF (reference sequence). The CDR3 extends over 16 amino acids. The CDR3 reads CATSRRRGGQQETQYF. The CDR3 DNA reads TGTGCCACCAGCAGGAGGCGGGGGGGCCAACAAGAGACCCAGTACTTC.

This sequence joins TRBV15 and TRBJ1-4; the D gene is possibly TRBD1 (6 bases). The CDR3 runs 17 residues. V lost 5 bases, J lost 1 base, and 17 bases lay in between. In germline, CDR1 is LNHNV, CDR2 YYDKDF (reference sequence). As DNA, the CDR3 is TGTGCCACCAGCTTCGAGCAAGGAGGGGGAACTAATGAAAAACTGTTTTTT. Translated, it gives CATSFEQGGGTNEKLFF. The variable domain in full, with the rest retrieved from reference TRBV15 and TRBJ1-4, is DAMVIQNPRYQVTQFGKPVTLSCSQTLNHNVMYWYQQKSSQAPKLLFHYYDKDFNNEADTPDNFQSRRPNTSFCFLDIRSPGLGDTAMYLCATSFEQGGGTNEKLFFGSGTQLSVL.

In this sample, this clone turned up a few times. The CDR3, as DNA: TGTGCCAGCAGTTTAAGGACTAGCGGGGGGGTCACAGATACGCAGTATTTT. Residues: CASSLRTSGGVTDTQYF. The genes are TRBV28 and TRBJ2-3, with 15 bases lining up with TRBD2. Per the germline V gene, CDR1 is MDHEN and CDR2 is SYDVKM. After removal of 2 bases from V and 2 bases from J, the junction contained 2 bases not matched to a gene. The CDR3 has 17 amino acids.

This clone was counted only a few times. V usage is TRBV9 and J usage is TRBJ1-6; no clear D gene. The V gene lost 0 bases and the J gene lost 5 bases, with 9 bases spanning the gap. The CDR3 runs to 15 residues. The germline gives CDR1 SGDLS, CDR2 YYNGEE. The CDR3 loop is CASSVDGRDNSPLHF. For the CDR3, the DNA is TGTGCCAGCAGCGTAGACGGGCGGGATAATTCACCCCTCCACTTT.

The chain links TRBV5-1 to TRBJ1-2, with 8 bases matching TRBD1. This CDR3 has 15 amino acids. CDR1 is SGHRS and CDR2 is YFSETQ in the germline V gene. The ends lost 0 bases at V and 8 bases at J; junction bases unmatched: 9. As DNA, the CDR3 is TGCGCCAGCAGCTTGGAGGGGCAGGGGGCAATGGGCTACACCTTC. Its protein is CASSLEGQGAMGYTF.

The V call is TRBV6-6, the J call TRBJ2-3; D is uncertain. Germline loops: CDR1 MNHNY, CDR2 SVGAGI (reference sequence). This CDR3 contains 15 residues. Trimming cost V 0 bases and J 1 base, with 8 bases left between them. The chain's CDR3 is CASSYSALRTDTQYF. The CDR3 nucleotides are TGTGCCAGCAGTTACTCCGCGCTGCGCACAGATACGCAGTATTTT.

The V call is TRBV19, the J call TRBJ1-5; 9 bases map to TRBD1. The V and J ends lost 5 bases and 6 bases, in that order; junction bases with no gene match: 8. Germline V CDR1 and CDR2: LNHDA, SQIVND (reference sequence). This CDR3 has 15 amino acids. CDR3 region: CASSSTGGAFQPQHF. The CDR3 DNA is TGTGCCAGTAGTTCAACAGGGGGCGCGTTTCAGCCCCAGCATTTT.

This clone was seen a handful of times. The V gene is TRBV19, the J gene TRBJ1-2, with D possibly being TRBD1 (5 bases). CDR1 and CDR2 from the germline V gene are LNHDA and SQIVND (reference sequence). The V gene lost 5 bases and the J gene lost 4 bases, with 14 bases spanning the gap. CDR3 size: 14 residues. As DNA, the CDR3 is TGTGCCAGTAGTCACAGACAGCATCTCTATGGCTACACCTTC. This codes for CASSHRQHLYGYTF.

The chain carries TRBV5-6 and TRBJ2-2; no reliable D call. V shed 2 bases and J shed 9 bases, with 5 bases lying between them. Germline CDR1 SGHDT, CDR2 YYEEEE. The CDR3 length is 11 residues. CDR3 coding DNA: TGTGCCAGCAGCTTATTTCGGGAGCTGTTTTTT. Residues: CASSLFRELFF.

This clone was recorded a few times. The J gene is TRBJ1-1, the V gene TRBV19; weak D call: TRBD1 (6 bases). V was pared by 8 bases and J by 3 bases, with 13 bases between. This CDR3 spans 13 amino acids. Germline values: CDR1 LNHDA, CDR2 SQIVND (reference sequence). CDR3 sequence reads: CASAWGAYTEAFF. The CDR3 nucleotides are TGTGCCAGTGCCTGGGGGGCGTACACTGAAGCTTTCTTT.

The chain recombines TRBV6-1 with TRBJ2-3; 7 positions agree with TRBD1. V was clipped by 5 bases and J by 4 bases; unmatched bases: 6. CDR1 and CDR2 from the germline V gene are MNHNS and SASEGT. The CDR3 has 14 residues. The CDR3 protein is CASSFGQDSDTQYF. The DNA of the CDR3 is TGTGCCAGCAGTTTTGGACAGGATTCAGATACGCAGTATTTT.

The chain joins TRBV6-1 to TRBJ1-1; no reliable D call. This CDR3 is built from 12 residues. The germline V gene encodes CDR1 MNHNS and CDR2 SASEGT. Deletions cut 7 bases from V and 0 bases from J, with 6 bases between. The CDR3 coding sequence is TGTGCCAGCATTTACATGAACACTGAAGCTTTCTTT. Its protein is CASIYMNTEAFF.

This clone was seen only a few times. The rearrangement uses TRBV5-1 and TRBJ1-6; TRBD1 aligns across 9 bases. The CDR3 has 15 residues. Germline-derived CDR1 and CDR2 are SGHRS and YFSETQ. V trimming: 1 base; J trimming: 10 bases; junction bases outside the gene matches: 6. The CDR3 region is CASSLTRDRVSPLHF. In DNA, the CDR3 is TGCGCCAGCAGCTTGACGCGGGACAGGGTATCACCCCTCCACTTT.

The chain employs TRBV9 and TRBJ2-3, with unresolved D. V was shortened by 3 bases and J by 6 bases, with 20 bases between the two germline ends. This CDR3 has 16 amino acids. From germline, CDR1 is SGDLS and CDR2 YYNGEE. In DNA, the CDR3 is TGTGCCAGCAGCGCCCTTCGGACCTCAATTTCGGATACGCAGTATTTT. Amino acid sequence: CASSALRTSISDTQYF. The full variable domain, completed using reference TRBV9 and TRBJ2-3, is DSGVTQTPKHLITATGQRVTLRCSPRSGDLSVYWYQQSLDQGLQFLIQYYNGEERAKGNILERFSAQQFPDLHSELNLSSLELGDSALYFCASSALRTSISDTQYFGPGTRLTVL.